One sample yielded the 10 T cell receptor beta chains listed below, sequenced in a study of cytomegalovirus exposure and HLA in healthy donors. TCRdb keeps only in-frame clones here, not all; method: immunoSEQ multiplex PCR. The data contain about 150,000 clones, around nine tenths of them singletons. The specimen sequenced was PBMCs. These receptor sequences come from a woman aged 18 to 35 in good health and CMV-seropositive.

The chain employs TRBV19 and TRBJ2-7; possibly TRBD1 for D (6 bases). Germline lookup yields CDR1 LNHDA and CDR2 SQIVND (reference sequence). This CDR3 region has 14 residues. Trimming took off 5 bases at V and 0 bases at J, with 11 bases between the two ends. The CDR3 is CASSLQGRSYEQYF. CDR3 DNA sequence: TGTGCCAGTAGTTTACAGGGTCGCTCCTACGAGCAGTACTTC.

The J gene is TRBJ2-7, the V gene TRBV19, with D unresolved. The CDR3 is 12 residues long. CDR1 and CDR2 (germline): LNHDA, SQIVND (reference sequence). The V end was cut by 6 bases, the J end by 4 bases, with 10 bases between. CDR3 residues: CASSKPNYEQYF. In DNA, the CDR3 is TGTGCCAGTAGCAAACCTAATTACGAGCAGTACTTC.

The chain has TRBV10-2 and TRBJ2-1; 12 bases agree with TRBD2. The CDR3 is 15 residues long. J lost 3 bases, V lost 4 bases, and 1 base had no gene match. CDR1 and CDR2 from the germline V gene are WSHSY and SAAADI. In DNA form, the CDR3 reads TGCGCCAGCAGTGGACTAGCGGGAGTCTACAATGAGCAGTTCTTC. Amino acid sequence: CASSGLAGVYNEQFF.

This sequence joins TRBV11-2 and TRBJ2-7; D is perhaps TRBD2 (7 bases). Germline V CDR1 and CDR2: SGHAT, FQNNGV. Trimming removed 5 bases from V and 2 bases from J, with 16 bases in between. The CDR3 has 15 residues. The CDR3 nucleotides are TGTGCCAGCAGCCGAGAGGGGGGGCTGGCCTACGAGCAGTACTTC. It is translated as CASSREGGLAYEQYF.

V usage is TRBV11-2 and J usage is TRBJ2-3; 13 nucleotides align to TRBD2. Per germline, CDR1 SGHAT and CDR2 FQNNGV. This CDR3 comprises 16 residues. V trimming: 4 bases; J trimming: 5 bases; junction bases outside the gene matches: 6. CDR3 residues: CASSSTGLAGEDTQYF. DNA for the CDR3: TGTGCCAGCAGCTCCACTGGACTAGCGGGAGAAGATACGCAGTATTTT.

The chain couples TRBV6-5 to TRBJ1-1, with TRBD1 as a possible D gene (6 bases). The CDR3 sequence is 12 residues long. CDR1 MNHEY and CDR2 SVGAGI come from the germline V gene. Trimming shortened V by 6 bases and J by 5 bases, and 10 bases separated the two germline ends. CDR3 in amino acids: CASRPQGTEAFF. For the CDR3, the DNA is TGTGCCAGCAGACCCCAGGGGACTGAAGCTTTCTTT.

This clone was observed a single time. This chain joins TRBV19 and TRBJ1-5, with D possibly matching TRBD1 (5 bases). CDR3 length: 13 amino acids. Trimming took 7 bases from V and 6 from J, leaving 13 bases between them. CDR1 LNHDA and CDR2 SQIVND come from the germline V gene (reference sequence). The CDR3 is CASTNGRGQPQHF. The CDR3 bases are TGTGCCAGTACAAATGGTAGGGGTCAGCCCCAGCATTTT.

This clone occurred a few times. CDR3 bases: TGTGCCAGCTCACGGACAGCCAACTCCTACGAGCAGTACTTC. It specifies CASSRTANSYEQYF. This rearrangement joins TRBV18 to TRBJ2-7; D may be TRBD1 (6 bases). Between the trimmed V and J ends, which lost 4 bases and 0 bases, there was a span of 10 bases. The CDR3 has 14 amino acids. Germline assignment: CDR1 KGHSH and CDR2 LQKENI.

This clone has just a few counts. The chain uses TRBV2 and TRBJ2-7; D call uncertain. CDR3 length: 11 amino acids. Trimming removed 6 bases from V and 3 bases from J, with 6 bases in between. Germline V gene lookup returns CDR1 SNHLY and CDR2 FYNNEI. CDR3 sequence (DNA): TGTGCCAGCAGCCTGAGCTACGAGCAGTACTTC. It encodes CASSLSYEQYF.

V gene TRBV19 combines with J gene TRBJ1-2; 7 bases are a match to TRBD1. V trimming: 4 bases; J trimming: 5 bases; junction bases outside the gene matches: 4. This CDR3 has 13 residues. Germline V gives CDR1 LNHDA, CDR2 SQIVND (reference sequence). CDR3 sequence reads: CASSTGQSYGYTF. The CDR3 coding sequence is TGTGCCAGTAGTACGGGACAGAGTTATGGCTACACCTTC.